The rows below give T cell receptor beta chains drawn from one sample of a study of blood T cell repertoires in COVID-19. The table came from immunoSEQ multiplex PCR; TCRdb's copy has only in-frame clones and leaves some out. Counted here are fewer than 110,000 clones, roughly 92% occurring once; the ten biggest clones make up 5.7%. Sequencing was carried out using peripheral blood. Receptor source: a man in his fifties with active COVID-19. CDR3s include the opening cysteine and the closing phenylalanine or tryptophan. Fields, in order: D gene, J gene, V gene, CDR3 protein. D genes are given only for firm matches.

NA TRBJ1-1 TRBV7-3 CASSLNPAFGAEAFF
NA TRBJ2-5 TRBV9 CASSVGAHGGETQYF
TRBD1 TRBJ1-4 TRBV5-1 CASSRTGASEKLFF
NA TRBJ2-1 TRBV24-1 CATSVSVGAHYNEQFF
NA TRBJ2-7 TRBV3-1/TRBV3-2 CASTSGQTYEQYF
NA TRBJ2-3 TRBV30 CAWSFSGNPDTQYF
NA TRBJ2-6 TRBV11-2 CASRTDLPGANVLTF
TRBD2 TRBJ2-1 TRBV28 CASSSRLAGVLDEQFF
NA TRBJ1-4 TRBV7-9 CASSPAEVYEKLFF
NA TRBJ2-7 TRBV5-6 CASSLEVSGYEQYF
TRBD2 TRBJ2-2 TRBV13 CASSRGLAGNTGELFF
TRBD1 TRBJ2-2 TRBV6-1 CASSETGAGELFF
TRBD2 TRBJ2-1 TRBV9 CASSVGSGRANEQFF
NA TRBJ2-7 TRBV28 CASSLSPPSEQYF
TRBD1 TRBJ1-5 TRBV19 CASRDLDWDSSLPQHF
TRBD2 TRBJ2-5 TRBV28 CASSTRGSGRSETQYF
NA TRBJ2-1 TRBV30 CAATAGGDDNEQFF
TRBD2 TRBJ2-7 TRBV2 CASRTTLGTSLYEQYF
TRBD1 TRBJ1-1 TRBV28 CASRSGGLNTEAFF
TRBD2 TRBJ2-1 TRBV9 CASSAPASGSTYNEQFF
NA TRBJ2-2 TRBV5-8 CASSLGTANTGELFF
NA TRBJ1-2 TRBV3-1/TRBV3-2 CASSQRGQPNYGYTF
TRBD2 TRBJ2-2 TRBV18 CASSQTSSDTGELFF